The clone carrying this T cell receptor delta chain was seen only once. As yet, its antigen is unknown. One end of the junction fails to match germline, which may point to a read error. The sample belongs to a study of Vδ1+ human thymocytes. Study-wide results and limits: Thymic TRG and TRD repertoires appeared highly polyclonal, with Gaussian CDR3 length distributions.

RNA was extracted from the cells and then reverse transcribed. Pooled V-gene forward primers with one constant-region reverse primer generated the CDR3 amplicons by multiplex PCR. TCRdb processed the multiplex PCR reads again with the CATT caller. This sample has about 75,000 delta-chain clones; around 32% occur once, and the top ten carry 0.2% to 0.3%. CDR1 GEAIGNYY and CDR2 EKD come from the germline V gene. The CDR3 runs 13 residues. Sorted Vdelta1+ thymocytes were about 98% to 99.6% pure. The rearrangement links TRDV2 to TRDJ1; D uncertain. This TCR derives from a boy under two years old who had congenital heart surgery. The specimen was Vdelta1+ gamma-delta thymocytes from the thymus. This sample's subset: FACS-sorted CD3+ TCRalphabeta- TCRVdelta1+ TCRVdelta2- thymocytes. The CDR3 reads CACDTTYDDKLIF. The CDR3 DNA reads as TGTGCCTGCGACACAACGTACGACGATAAACTCATCTTT.